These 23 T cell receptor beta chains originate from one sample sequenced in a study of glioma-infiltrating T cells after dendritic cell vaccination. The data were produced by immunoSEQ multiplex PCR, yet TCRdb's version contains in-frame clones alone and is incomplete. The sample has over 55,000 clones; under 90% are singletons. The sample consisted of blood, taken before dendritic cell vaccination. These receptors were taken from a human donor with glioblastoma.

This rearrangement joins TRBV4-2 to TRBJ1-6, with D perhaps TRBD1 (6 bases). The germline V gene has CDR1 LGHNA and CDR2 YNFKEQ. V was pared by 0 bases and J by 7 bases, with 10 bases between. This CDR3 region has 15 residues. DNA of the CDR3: TGTGCCAGCAGCCAAGATCACAGGGAGAATTCACCCCTCCACTTT. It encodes CASSQDHRENSPLHF.

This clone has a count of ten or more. The CDR3 DNA reads as TGTGCCAGCAGTCTAGAAGTGAACACCGGGGAGCTGTTTTTT. The encoded protein is CASSLEVNTGELFF. The chain couples TRBV11-3 to TRBJ2-2; D is undetermined. The CDR3 has 14 residues. Trimming took 6 bases from V and 1 from J, leaving 9 bases between them. Germline V gene sequence: CDR1 SGHNT, CDR2 YENEEA.

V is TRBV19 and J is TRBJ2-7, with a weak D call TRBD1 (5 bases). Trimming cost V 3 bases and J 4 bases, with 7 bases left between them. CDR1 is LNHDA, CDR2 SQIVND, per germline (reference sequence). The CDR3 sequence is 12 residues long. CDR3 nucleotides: TGTGCCAGTAGTATGTCAGGGTACGAGCAGTACTTC. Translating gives CASSMSGYEQYF.

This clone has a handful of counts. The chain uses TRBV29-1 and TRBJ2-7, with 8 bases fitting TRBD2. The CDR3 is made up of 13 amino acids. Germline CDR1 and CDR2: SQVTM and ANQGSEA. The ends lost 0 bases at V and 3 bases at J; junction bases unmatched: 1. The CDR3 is CSVEESGGYEQYF. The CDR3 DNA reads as TGCAGCGTTGAAGAGAGCGGGGGCTACGAGCAGTACTTC.

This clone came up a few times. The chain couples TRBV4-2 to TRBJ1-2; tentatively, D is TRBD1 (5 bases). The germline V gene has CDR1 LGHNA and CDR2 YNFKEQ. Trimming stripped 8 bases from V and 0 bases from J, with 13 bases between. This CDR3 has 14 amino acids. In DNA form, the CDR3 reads TGTGCCAGCCACCAGACAGACTCTAACTATGGCTACACCTTC. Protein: CASHQTDSNYGYTF.

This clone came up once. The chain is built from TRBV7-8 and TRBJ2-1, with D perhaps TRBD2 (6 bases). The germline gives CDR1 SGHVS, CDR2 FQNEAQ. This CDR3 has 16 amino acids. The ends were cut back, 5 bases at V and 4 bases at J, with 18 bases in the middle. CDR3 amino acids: CASSPAVGLSYNEQFF. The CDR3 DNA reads TGTGCCAGCAGCCCCGCGGTCGGACTAAGTTACAATGAGCAGTTCTTC.

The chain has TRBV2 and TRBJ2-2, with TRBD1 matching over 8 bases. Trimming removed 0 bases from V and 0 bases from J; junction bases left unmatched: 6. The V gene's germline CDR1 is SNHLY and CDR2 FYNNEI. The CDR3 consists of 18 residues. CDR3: CASSEAARTGTNTGELFF. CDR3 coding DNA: TGTGCCAGCAGTGAAGCGGCCAGGACAGGGACGAACACCGGGGAGCTGTTTTTT.

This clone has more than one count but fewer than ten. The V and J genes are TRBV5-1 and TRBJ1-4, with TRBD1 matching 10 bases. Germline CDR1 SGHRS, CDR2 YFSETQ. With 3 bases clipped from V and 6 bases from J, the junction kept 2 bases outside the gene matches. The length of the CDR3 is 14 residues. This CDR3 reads CASSSGQGDEKLFF. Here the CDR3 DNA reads TGCGCCAGCAGCTCTGGACAGGGGGATGAAAAACTGTTTTTT.

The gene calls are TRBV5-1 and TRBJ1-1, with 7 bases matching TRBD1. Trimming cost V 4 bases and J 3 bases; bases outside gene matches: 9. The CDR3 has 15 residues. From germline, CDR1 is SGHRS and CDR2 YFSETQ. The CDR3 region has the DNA TGCGCCAGCAGCGTGGGAGGGGGCGAGGACACTGAAGCTTTCTTT. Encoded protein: CASSVGGGEDTEAFF.

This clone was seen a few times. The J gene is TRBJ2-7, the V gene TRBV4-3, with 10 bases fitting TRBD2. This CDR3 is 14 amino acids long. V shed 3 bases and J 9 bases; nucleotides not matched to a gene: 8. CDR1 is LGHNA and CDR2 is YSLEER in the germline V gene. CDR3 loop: CASSHPSSGGAQYF. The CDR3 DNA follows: TGCGCCAGCAGCCATCCCTCTAGCGGGGGCGCGCAGTACTTC.

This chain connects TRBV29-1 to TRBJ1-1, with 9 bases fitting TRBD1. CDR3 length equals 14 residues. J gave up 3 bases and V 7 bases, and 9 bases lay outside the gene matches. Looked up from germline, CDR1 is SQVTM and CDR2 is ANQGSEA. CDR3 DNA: TGCAGCGCCCTAACAGGGGGCAGGTACACTGAAGCTTTCTTT. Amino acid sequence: CSALTGGRYTEAFF.

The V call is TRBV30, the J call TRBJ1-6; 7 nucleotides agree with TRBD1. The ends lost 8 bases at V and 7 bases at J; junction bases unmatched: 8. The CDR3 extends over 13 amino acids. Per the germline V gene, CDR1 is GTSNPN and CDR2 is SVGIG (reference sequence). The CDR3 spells CALSGQYNSPLHF. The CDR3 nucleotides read TGTGCCCTATCGGGACAGTACAATTCACCCCTCCACTTT.

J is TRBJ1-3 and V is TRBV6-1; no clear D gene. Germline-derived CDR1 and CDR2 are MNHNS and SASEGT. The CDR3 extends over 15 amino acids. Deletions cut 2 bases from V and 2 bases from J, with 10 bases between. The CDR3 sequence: CASSESWPAGNTIYF. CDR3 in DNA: TGTGCCAGCAGTGAATCCTGGCCAGCTGGAAACACCATATATTTT.

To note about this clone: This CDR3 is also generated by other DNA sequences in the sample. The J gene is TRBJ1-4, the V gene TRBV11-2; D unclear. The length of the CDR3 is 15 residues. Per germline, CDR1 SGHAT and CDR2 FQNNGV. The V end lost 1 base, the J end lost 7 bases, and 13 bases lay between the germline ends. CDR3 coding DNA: TGTGCCAGCAGCTTAGCCCGGGAGGAGGGTGAAAAACTGTTTTTT. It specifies CASSLAREEGEKLFF.

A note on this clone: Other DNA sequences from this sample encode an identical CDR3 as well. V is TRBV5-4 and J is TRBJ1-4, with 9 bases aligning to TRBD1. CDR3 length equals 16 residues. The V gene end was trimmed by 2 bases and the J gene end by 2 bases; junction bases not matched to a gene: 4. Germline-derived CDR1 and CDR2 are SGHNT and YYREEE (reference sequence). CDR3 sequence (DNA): TGTGCCAGCAGCTTACAGGGGGCCGGGACTAATGAAAAACTGTTTTTT. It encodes CASSLQGAGTNEKLFF. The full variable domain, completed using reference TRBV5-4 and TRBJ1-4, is ETGVTQSPTHLIKTRGQQVTLRCSSQSGHNTVSWYQQALGQGPQFIFQYYREEENGRGNFPPRFSGLQFPNYSSELNVNALELDDSALYLCASSLQGAGTNEKLFFGSGTQLSVL.

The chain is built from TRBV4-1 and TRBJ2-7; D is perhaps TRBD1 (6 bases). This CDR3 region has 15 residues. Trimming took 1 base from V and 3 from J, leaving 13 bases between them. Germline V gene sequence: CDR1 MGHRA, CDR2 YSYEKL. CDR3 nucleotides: TGCGCCAGCAGCCAAGGTCCCGGGACAAACTACGAGCAGTACTTC. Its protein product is CASSQGPGTNYEQYF.

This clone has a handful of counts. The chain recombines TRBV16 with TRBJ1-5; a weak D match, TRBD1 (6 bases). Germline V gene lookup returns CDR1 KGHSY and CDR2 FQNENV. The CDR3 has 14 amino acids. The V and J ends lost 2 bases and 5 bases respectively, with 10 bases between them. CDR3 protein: CASSQREGDQPQHF. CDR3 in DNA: TGTGCCAGCAGCCAACGGGAGGGGGATCAGCCCCAGCATTTT.

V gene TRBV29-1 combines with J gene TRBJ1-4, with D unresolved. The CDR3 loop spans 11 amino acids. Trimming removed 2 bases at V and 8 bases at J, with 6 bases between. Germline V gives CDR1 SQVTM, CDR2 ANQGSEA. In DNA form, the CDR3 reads TGCAGCGTTGAACAGAACGAAAAACTGTTTTTT. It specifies CSVEQNEKLFF. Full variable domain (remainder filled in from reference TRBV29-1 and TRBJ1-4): SAVISQKPSRDICQRGTSLTIQCQVDSQVTMMFWYRQQPGQSLTLIATANQGSEATYESGFVIDKFPISRPNLTFSTLTVSNMSPEDSSIYLCSVEQNEKLFFGSGTQLSVL.

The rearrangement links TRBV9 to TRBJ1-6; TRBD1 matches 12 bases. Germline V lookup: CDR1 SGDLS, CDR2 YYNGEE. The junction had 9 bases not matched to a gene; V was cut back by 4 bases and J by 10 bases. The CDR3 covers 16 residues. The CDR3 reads CASSISYGTGGSPLHF. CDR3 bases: TGTGCCAGCAGCATTTCTTACGGGACAGGGGGCTCACCCCTCCACTTT.

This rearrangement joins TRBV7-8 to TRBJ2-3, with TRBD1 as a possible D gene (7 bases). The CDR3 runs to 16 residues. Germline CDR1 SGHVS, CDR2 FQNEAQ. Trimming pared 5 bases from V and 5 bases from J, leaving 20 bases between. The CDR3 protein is CASSPPRQGGKDTQYF. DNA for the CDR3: TGTGCCAGCAGCCCCCCTAGGCAGGGGGGTAAAGATACGCAGTATTTT.

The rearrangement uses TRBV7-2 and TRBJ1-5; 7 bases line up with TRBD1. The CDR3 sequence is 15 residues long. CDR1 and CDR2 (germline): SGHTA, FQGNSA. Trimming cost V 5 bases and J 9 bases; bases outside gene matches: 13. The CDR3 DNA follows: TGTGCCAGCAGCCCTCAAGGGACAGCTGAATGGCCCCAGCATTTT. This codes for CASSPQGTAEWPQHF. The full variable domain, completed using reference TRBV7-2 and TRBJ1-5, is GAGVSQSPSNKVTEKGKDVELRCDPISGHTALYWYRQSLGQGLEFLIYFQGNSAPDKSGLPSDRFSAERTGGSVSTLTIQRTQQEDSAVYLCASSPQGTAEWPQHFGDGTRLSIL.

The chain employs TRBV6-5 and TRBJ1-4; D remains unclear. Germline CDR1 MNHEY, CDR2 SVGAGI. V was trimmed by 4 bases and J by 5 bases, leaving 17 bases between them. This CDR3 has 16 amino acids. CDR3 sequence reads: CASSSNGLVGNEKLFF. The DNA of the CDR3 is TGTGCCAGCAGTTCCAATGGGCTCGTTGGAAATGAAAAACTGTTTTTT.

DNA of the CDR3: TGTGCCAGCAGCCAAGATGTGGGCGATAGCGGGCCATCGGTGCAGTACTTC. Translating gives CASSQDVGDSGPSVQYF. The chain uses TRBV4-2 and TRBJ2-7, with 7 bases aligning to TRBD2. Germline V gives CDR1 LGHNA, CDR2 YNFKEQ. J lost 9 bases, V lost 0 bases, and 17 bases had no gene match. The CDR3 is made up of 17 amino acids.